This T cell receptor (beta chain) comes out of a study of PD-L1 blockade in urothelial cancer. Trimming shortened V by 4 bases and J by 0 bases, and 16 bases separated the two germline ends. Germline CDR1 is SGHNT and CDR2 is YYREEE (reference sequence). This CDR3 region has 16 residues. TCRdb's table, derived via immunoSEQ multiplex PCR, lists solely in-frame clones and lacks some. The data hold around 100,000 clones, with about 85% observed a single time. The rearrangement uses TRBV5-4 and TRBJ1-2; TRBD1 might be the D (5 bases). Sample: PBMCs, taken around atezolizumab (anti-PD-L1) treatment. This clonotype originated in a man aged 50 or older with urothelial cancer. The CDR3: CASSPQGAGPNYGYTF. The CDR3 region has the DNA TGTGCCAGCAGCCCACAAGGGGCAGGGCCTAACTATGGCTACACCTTC.